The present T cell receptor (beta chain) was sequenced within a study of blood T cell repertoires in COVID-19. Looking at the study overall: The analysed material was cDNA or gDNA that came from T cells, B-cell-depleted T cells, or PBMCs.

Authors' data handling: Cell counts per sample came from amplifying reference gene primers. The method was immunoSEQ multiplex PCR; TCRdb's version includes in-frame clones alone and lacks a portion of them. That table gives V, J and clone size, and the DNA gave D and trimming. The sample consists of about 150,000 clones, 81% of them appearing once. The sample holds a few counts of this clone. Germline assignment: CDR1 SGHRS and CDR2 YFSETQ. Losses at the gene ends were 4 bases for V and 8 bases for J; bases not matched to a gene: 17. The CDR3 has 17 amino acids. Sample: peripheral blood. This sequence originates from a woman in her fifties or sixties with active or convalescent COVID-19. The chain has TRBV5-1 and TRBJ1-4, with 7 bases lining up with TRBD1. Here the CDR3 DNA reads TGCGCCAGCAGCCATCGACCCCAGGACAGGACAACCGAAAAACTGTTTTTT. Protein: CASSHRPQDRTTEKLFF.